This T cell receptor beta chain derives from a study of blood T cell repertoires in COVID-19. Background on the study: PBMCs, B-cell-depleted T cells, or T cells were the source of the cDNA or gDNA that made up the material.

The CDR3 sequence is 15 residues long. Between the trimmed V and J ends, which lost 0 bases and 8 bases, there was a span of 17 bases. Germline CDR1 and CDR2: SGHTS and YDEGEE. Some clones are missing from TCRdb's copy, which holds only in-frame ones; the method was immunoSEQ multiplex PCR. The top ten hold about 2% of the sample, which has 290,000 or so clones, 90% to 95% seen once. The sequencing sample was made of peripheral blood. The TCR originated in a woman aged 25 to 39 with COVID-19, enrolled during active disease. This chain uses TRBV5-8 with TRBJ1-2, with D possibly matching TRBD1 (5 bases). The CDR3 reads CASSLVGTAVRGYTF. The CDR3 DNA follows: TGTGCCAGCAGCTTGGTAGGGACTGCCGTTCGGGGCTACACCTTC.